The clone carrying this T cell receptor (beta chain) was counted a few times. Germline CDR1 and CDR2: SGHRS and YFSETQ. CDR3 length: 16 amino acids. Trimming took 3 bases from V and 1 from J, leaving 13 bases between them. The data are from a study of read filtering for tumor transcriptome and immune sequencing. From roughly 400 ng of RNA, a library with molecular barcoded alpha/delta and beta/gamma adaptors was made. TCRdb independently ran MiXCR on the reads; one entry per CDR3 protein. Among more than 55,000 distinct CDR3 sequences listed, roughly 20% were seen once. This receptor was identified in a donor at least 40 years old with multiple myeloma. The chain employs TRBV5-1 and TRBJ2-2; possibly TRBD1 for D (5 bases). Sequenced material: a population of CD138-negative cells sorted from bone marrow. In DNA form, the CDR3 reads TGCGCCAGCAGCTACATGGCCCAGGGGAACACCGGGGAGCTGTTTTTT. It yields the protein CASSYMAQGNTGELFF.